This entry lists 11 T cell receptor beta chains sequenced from one sample in a study of OX40 agonist ivuxolimab in advanced cancers. The assay was immunoSEQ multiplex PCR, and TCRdb's table has in-frame clones only and misses some. The table has fewer than 45,000 clones, 85% to 90% seen once. The source material was CD4+ or CD8+ T cells sorted from blood, sampled in a trial of the OX40 agonist ivuxolimab. The receptors were gathered from an adult with an advanced solid tumor such as melanoma, head and neck, liver or kidney cancer.

V is TRBV4-2 and J is TRBJ1-2; D gene ambiguous. The germline V gene encodes CDR1 LGHNA and CDR2 YNFKEQ. CDR3 size: 16 residues. The V and J ends lost 0 bases and 5 bases respectively, with 16 bases between them. CDR3 coding DNA: TGTGCCAGCAGCCAAGATCCAAACAGCCAATCTTATGGCTACACCTTC. The encoded protein is CASSQDPNSQSYGYTF.

The rearrangement uses TRBV27 and TRBJ2-7; no firm D call. The length of the CDR3 is 14 residues. Germline V gene data show CDR1 as MNHEY and CDR2 as SMNVEV (reference sequence). Trimming removed 5 bases from V and 0 bases from J, with 11 bases in between. For the CDR3, the DNA is TGTGCCAGCAGTCCCCGGAGTTTCTCCTACGAGCAGTACTTC. Translation gives CASSPRSFSYEQYF.

The V and J genes are TRBV2 and TRBJ2-1; no clear D gene. The CDR3 loop spans 14 amino acids. The germline gives CDR1 SNHLY, CDR2 FYNNEI. Trimming stripped 2 bases from V and 3 bases from J, with 8 bases between. The CDR3 loop is CASSESESYNEQFF. The CDR3 nucleotides read TGTGCCAGCAGTGAATCGGAAAGCTACAATGAGCAGTTCTTC.

This clone was detected ten times or more. The chain carries TRBV7-9 and TRBJ2-2, with D tentatively TRBD2 (6 bases). Germline loops: CDR1 SEHNR, CDR2 FQNEAQ (reference sequence). This CDR3 has 16 amino acids. Between the trimmed V and J ends, which lost 5 bases and 4 bases, there was a span of 17 bases. CDR3 coding DNA: TGTGCCAGCAGCGCCAACGATTGGGGAGGCACCGGGGAGCTGTTTTTT. Its translation is CASSANDWGGTGELFF.

The chain carries TRBV7-5 and TRBJ1-2; TRBD1 is the table's D call and was not checked against the DNA. TRBV7-5 is noted as a pseudogene. The CDR3 has 16 amino acids. The CDR3 nucleotides read TGTGTCAGAATTACAAACCCGGGGACAGTCAACTATGGCTACACCTTC. It codes for CVRITNPGTVNYGYTF.

The chain recombines TRBV5-8 with TRBJ1-5; tentatively, D is TRBD1 (6 bases). Germline V gene data show CDR1 as SGHTS and CDR2 as YDEGEE. The CDR3 contains 15 residues. The V end was cut by 1 base, the J end by 2 bases, with 10 bases between. As DNA, the CDR3 is TGTGCCAGCAGCTTGTGGGGGGCTGGCAATCAGCCCCAGCATTTT. Translated: CASSLWGAGNQPQHF.

The DNA of the CDR3 is TGTGCCAGCAGCGCCAACGATTGGGGAGGCACCGGGGAGCTGTTTTTT. It is translated as CASSANDWGGTGELFF. The J gene is TRBJ2-2, the V gene TRBV7-5; TRBD2 is taken as the D call from the table, unchecked against the DNA. TRBV7-5 is assigned pseudogene status. This CDR3 comprises 16 residues.

The chain employs TRBV6-6 and TRBJ1-1; D is unclear. The CDR3 spans 12 residues. Germline V CDR1 and CDR2: MNHNY, SVGAGI (reference sequence). Trimming took 6 bases from V and 3 from J, leaving 8 bases between them. The CDR3: CASRTFDTEAFF. As DNA, the CDR3 is TGTGCCAGCAGGACATTCGACACTGAAGCTTTCTTT.

CDR3 coding DNA: TGTGCCAGCTCACCCGCGGTTGGCACAGATACGCAGTATTTT. As protein: CASSPAVGTDTQYF. V gene TRBV18 combines with J gene TRBJ2-3, with D hard to call. The CDR3 is 14 residues long. Trimming took 3 bases from V and 1 from J, leaving 8 bases between them. Germline V lookup: CDR1 KGHSH, CDR2 LQKENI.

The rearrangement uses TRBV4-2 and TRBJ2-5, with 9 bases matching TRBD2. The CDR3 covers 15 residues. In germline, CDR1 is LGHNA, CDR2 YNFKEQ. With V trimmed by 0 bases and J by 5 bases, 4 bases remained unmatched. Written as DNA, the CDR3 is TGTGCCAGCAGCCAAGATCTAGCGGGGAAGGAGACCCAGTACTTC. Its translation: CASSQDLAGKETQYF.

This chain joins TRBV6-1 and TRBJ1-2; 8 positions match TRBD1. CDR1 and CDR2 from the germline V gene are MNHNS and SASEGT. There are 12 residues in the CDR3. J lost 8 bases, V lost 6 bases, and 5 bases had no gene match. The CDR3 protein is CASRTGDRGYTF. The CDR3 DNA reads as TGTGCCAGCAGGACAGGGGATCGCGGCTACACCTTC.